This T cell receptor (beta chain) was sequenced for a study of T-cell reconstitution after alpha-beta-depleted transplantation in children. Study-wide results and caveats: The origin of alpha-beta T cells about two months after transplant was reportedly several hundred expanded graft clones. Hyperexpanded clones declined; after one year, newly produced T cells mostly supplied diversity.

For TCRbeta, the library was prepared with unique molecular identifiers. In TCRdb, the PCR reads were re-called with MiXCR into one record per CDR3 protein. This table holds about 870,000 distinct CDR3 sequences, approximately 15% found once. This clonotype has more than one count but fewer than ten. Its antigen is still unknown. The receptor's source is a male patient aged 10 to 17 who had a stem cell transplant for acute lymphoblastic leukemia, so the T cells may come from the graft donor. Sequences were derived from PBMCs, mostly from graft donor cells, sampled 360 days after TCRalphabeta/CD19-depleted stem cell transplant.

CDR3 sequence (DNA): TGTGCCACCAGTGATCCTCTCGGGACAGGCGGAGAGACCCAGTACTTC. It yields the protein CATSDPLGTGGETQYF. This chain connects TRBV24-1 to TRBJ2-5; TRBD1 agrees at 8 bases. The CDR3 runs to 16 residues. Germline V gives CDR1 KGHDR, CDR2 SFDVKD. Trimming at V came to 3 bases and at J to 4 bases, leaving 9 bases not matched to a gene.